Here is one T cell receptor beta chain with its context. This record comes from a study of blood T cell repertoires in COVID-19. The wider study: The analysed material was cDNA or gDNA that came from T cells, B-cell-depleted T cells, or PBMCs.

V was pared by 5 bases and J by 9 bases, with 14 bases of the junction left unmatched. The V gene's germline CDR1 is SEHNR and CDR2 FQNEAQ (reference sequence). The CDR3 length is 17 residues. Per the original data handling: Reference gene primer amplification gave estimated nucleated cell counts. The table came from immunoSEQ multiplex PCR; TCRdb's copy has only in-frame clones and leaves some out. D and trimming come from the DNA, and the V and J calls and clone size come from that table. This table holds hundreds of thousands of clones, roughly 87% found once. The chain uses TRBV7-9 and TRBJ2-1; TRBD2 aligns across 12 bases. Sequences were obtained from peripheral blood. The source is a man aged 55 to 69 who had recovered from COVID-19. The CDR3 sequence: CASSGRTSGEGGAEQFF. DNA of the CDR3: TGTGCCAGCAGCGGACGGACTAGCGGGGAAGGGGGAGCTGAGCAGTTCTTC.